The 12 T cell receptor beta chains in this list originate from one sample, sequenced in a study of blood T cell repertoires in COVID-19 (TCRdb year 2020). Receptor libraries were prepared by the immunoSEQ multiplex PCR assay. TCRdb obtained this table from immuneACCESS and retained in-frame rearrangements with V and J assigned. These tables miss some clones; where compared with another copy, unresolved V genes account for less than half of the shortfall, and the remainder is unexplained. This sample holds about 200,000 clones; 65% to 90% were observed only once. Together, the top ten hold about 4.7% of the sample. Sequencing used PBMCs or T cells enriched from blood (not recorded which). Receptor source: a young woman who had been exposed to COVID-19.

This clone was seen only a few times. This rearrangement joins TRBV24-1 to TRBJ1-6; TRBD1 agrees at 8 bases. The CDR3 totals 14 residues. CDR1 KGHDR and CDR2 SFDVKD come from the germline V gene. J was trimmed by 7 bases and V by 5 bases; bases with no gene match: 3. This CDR3 is CATSGGTGNSPLHF. In DNA form, the CDR3 reads TGTGCCACCAGTGGTGGGACAGGAAATTCACCCCTCCACTTT.

This clone came up once. The gene calls are TRBV4-2 and TRBJ1-5; 7 positions agree with TRBD1. The V and J ends lost 1 base and 1 base, in that order; junction bases with no gene match: 4. CDR1 and CDR2 from the germline V gene are LGHNA and YNFKEQ. The CDR3 contains 16 residues. The CDR3 coding sequence is TGTGCCAGCAGCCAAGGGACAGGTCCCAGCAATCAGCCCCAGCATTTT. Its protein product is CASSQGTGPSNQPQHF.

In its sample, this clone was seen once. The rearrangement uses TRBV19 and TRBJ2-4; 11 bases line up with TRBD2. CDR3 size: 13 residues. The V gene end was trimmed by 3 bases and the J gene end by 8 bases; junction bases not matched to a gene: 0. Germline CDR1 and CDR2: LNHDA and SQIVND (reference sequence). CDR3 in amino acids: CASSMGLADIQYF. The CDR3 DNA reads as TGTGCCAGTAGTATGGGACTAGCGGACATTCAGTACTTC.

This clone showed up just once. This chain links TRBV11-3 with TRBJ1-2; 9 bases agree with TRBD1. This CDR3 spans 13 amino acids. Germline CDR1 SGHNT, CDR2 YENEEA. With V trimmed by 5 bases and J by 8 bases, 6 bases remained unmatched. The CDR3, as DNA: TGTGCCAGCAGCAGCGGGACAGGGTTGGGCTACACCTTC. This sequence encodes CASSSGTGLGYTF.

The V gene is TRBV6-2 or TRBV6-3, the J gene TRBJ2-5; D might be TRBD2 (6 bases). The length of the CDR3 is 13 residues. V was pared by 2 bases and J by 6 bases, with 10 bases between. CDR1 is MNHEY, CDR2 SVGEGT, per germline. The CDR3 here is CASSYTGVKTQYF. The CDR3 nucleotides are TGTGCCAGCAGTTACACGGGGGTAAAGACCCAGTACTTC.

The chain recombines TRBV19 with TRBJ2-2; TRBD1 is a possible D gene (6 bases). This CDR3 comprises 15 residues. Per the germline V gene, CDR1 is LNHDA and CDR2 is SQIVND (reference sequence). The germline V and J ends were trimmed by 8 bases and 6 bases, with 19 bases remaining between them. CDR3 protein: CASFYRDKGPGELFF. The CDR3 coding sequence is TGTGCCAGTTTCTACCGGGACAAAGGTCCCGGGGAGCTGTTTTTT. Filled out from reference TRBV19 and TRBJ2-2, the complete variable domain reads DGGITQSPKYLFRKEGQNVTLSCEQNLNHDAMYWYRQDPGQGLRLIYYSQIVNDFQKGDIAEGYSVSREKKESFPLTVTSAQKNPTAFYLCASFYRDKGPGELFFGEGSRLTVL.

The chain couples TRBV18 to TRBJ1-2; 7 nucleotides agree with TRBD1. Germline lookup yields CDR1 KGHSH and CDR2 LQKENI. J gave up 4 bases and V 0 bases, and 2 bases lay outside the gene matches. The CDR3 is made up of 14 amino acids. CDR3 sequence reads: CASSPPTGSYGYTF. For the CDR3, the DNA is TGTGCCAGCTCACCACCGACAGGGTCCTATGGCTACACCTTC.

The gene calls are TRBV28 and TRBJ1-5, with 9 nucleotides matching TRBD1. Trimming at V came to 6 bases and at J to 5 bases, leaving 8 bases not matched to a gene. The CDR3 consists of 15 residues. The germline CDR1 and CDR2 sequences are MDHEN and SYDVKM. CDR3 amino acids: CASRIQGAGYQPQHF. In DNA form, the CDR3 reads TGTGCCAGCAGGATACAGGGGGCGGGTTATCAGCCCCAGCATTTT.

The rearrangement links TRBV5-1 to TRBJ2-7, with TRBD1 identical over 8 bases. V shed 4 bases, J shed 7 bases, and the junction held 13 bases outside the gene matches. The CDR3 runs 15 residues. The germline gives CDR1 SGHRS, CDR2 YFSETQ. In DNA form, the CDR3 reads TGCGCCAGCAGCCCACCGGGACAGGCATCCCTAGAGCAGTACTTC. Protein product: CASSPPGQASLEQYF.

This chain uses TRBV5-1 with TRBJ2-7; maybe TRBD1 (5 bases). Deletions cut 4 bases from V and 2 bases from J, with 10 bases between. Germline lookup yields CDR1 SGHRS and CDR2 YFSETQ. The CDR3 has 13 residues. For the CDR3, the DNA is TGCGCCAGCAGCCAACAGGTGACCTACGAGCAGTACTTC. Residues: CASSQQVTYEQYF.

The V and J genes are TRBV9 and TRBJ2-7, with TRBD2 matching over 9 bases. Germline V CDR1 and CDR2: SGDLS, YYNGEE. CDR3 length: 15 residues. After removal of 0 bases from V and 1 base from J, the junction contained 2 bases not matched to a gene. The CDR3 protein is CASSVGAGGSYEQYF. The CDR3, as DNA: TGTGCCAGCAGCGTAGGAGCGGGGGGATCCTACGAGCAGTACTTC.

The rearrangement links TRBV3-1 (or the pseudogene TRBV3-2) to TRBJ2-5; 12 bases are a match to TRBD2. The CDR3 sequence is 16 residues long. Germline lookup yields CDR1 LGHDT and CDR2 YNNKEL (reference sequence). J lost 2 bases, V lost 4 bases, and 5 bases had no gene match. The CDR3 bases are TGTGCCAGCAGCCGGGGACTAGCGGGTCTGCAAGAGACCCAGTACTTC. The encoded protein is CASSRGLAGLQETQYF.